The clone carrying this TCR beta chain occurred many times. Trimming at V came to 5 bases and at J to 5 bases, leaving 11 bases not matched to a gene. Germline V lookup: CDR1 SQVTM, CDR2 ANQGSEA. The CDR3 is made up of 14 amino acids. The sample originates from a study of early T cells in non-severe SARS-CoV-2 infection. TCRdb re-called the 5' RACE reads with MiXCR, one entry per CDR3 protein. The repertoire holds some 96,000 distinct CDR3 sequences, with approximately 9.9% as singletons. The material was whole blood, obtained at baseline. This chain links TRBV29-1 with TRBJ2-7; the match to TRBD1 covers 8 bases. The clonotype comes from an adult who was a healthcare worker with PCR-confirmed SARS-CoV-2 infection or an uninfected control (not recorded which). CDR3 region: CSVSPLGQGNEQYF. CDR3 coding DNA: TGCAGCGTTTCTCCTCTAGGACAGGGAAACGAGCAGTACTTC.